Listed below are T cell receptor beta chains from one sample, sequenced in a study of blood T cell repertoires in COVID-19. Assay: immunoSEQ multiplex PCR; the TCRdb copy retains only in-frame clones and omits some. This sample carries 300,000 to 350,000 clones, roughly 90% of them seen once, and the ten largest clones take 2.9%. Material: peripheral blood. The source is a woman aged 30 to 39 with COVID-19, enrolled during active disease. Each CDR3 is given with its conserved first and last residue. Each record gives: clone size, V gene, D gene, J gene, CDR3 protein, CDR3 DNA. The D gene is left open where the match is weak. Not every row has a clone size; where given, it reads once, few, many or a size class.

size: .
V: TRBV19
D: .
J: TRBJ2-7
CDR3: CASTSPLGEQYF
DNA: TGTGCCAGTACCTCTCCGCTCGGCGAGCAGTACTTC

size: few
V: TRBV7-8
D: TRBD1
J: TRBJ2-1
CDR3: CASSLERPTTGPHNEQFF
DNA: TGTGCCAGCAGCCTTGAGCGGCCGACGACAGGGCCCCACAATGAGCAGTTCTTC

size: .
V: TRBV6-5
D: TRBD1
J: TRBJ1-1
CDR3: CASRDRGQRNTEAFF
DNA: TGTGCCAGCAGAGACCGGGGACAGAGGAACACTGAAGCTTTCTTT

size: .
V: TRBV21-1
D: .
J: TRBJ2-1
CDR3: CASSKDLLAGGPKPTYNEQFF
DNA: TGTGCCAGCAGCAAAGATTTACTAGCGGGAGGGCCGAAACCAACCTACAATGAGCAGTTCTTC

size: .
V: TRBV11-2
D: TRBD1
J: TRBJ1-1
CDR3: CASSKRSGRTGGNTEAFF
DNA: TGTGCCAGCAGCAAACGGTCTGGCCGGACAGGGGGCAACACTGAAGCTTTCTTT

size: .
V: TRBV3-1/TRBV3-2
D: .
J: TRBJ1-1
CDR3: CASSQVGQNTEAFF
DNA: TGTGCCAGCAGCCAAGTGGGACAGAACACTGAAGCTTTCTTT

size: .
V: TRBV27
D: TRBD2
J: TRBJ2-1
CDR3: CASSSLAGGAYNEQFF
DNA: TGTGCCAGCAGTTCGTTAGCGGGTGGGGCCTACAATGAGCAGTTCTTC

size: .
V: TRBV12-3/TRBV12-4
D: .
J: TRBJ1-1
CDR3: CASTQGASQAFF
DNA: TGTGCCAGCACCCAAGGGGCCTCCCAAGCTTTCTTT

size: .
V: TRBV6-5
D: TRBD1
J: TRBJ2-3
CDR3: CASSPGTGVSDTQYF
DNA: TGTGCCAGCAGCCCCGGGACAGGGGTATCAGATACGCAGTATTTT

size: .
V: TRBV28
D: TRBD2
J: TRBJ2-3
CDR3: CASSLIMESGRVTDTQYF
DNA: TGTGCCAGCAGTTTAATAATGGAGAGCGGGAGGGTCACAGATACGCAGTATTTT

size: .
V: TRBV24-1
D: .
J: TRBJ2-1
CDR3: CATSDLTGTDPWGNEQFF
DNA: TGTGCCACCAGTGATCTTACCGGGACTGATCCTTGGGGCAATGAGCAGTTCTTC

size: .
V: TRBV7-9
D: TRBD1
J: TRBJ2-1
CDR3: CASSWTGDLLDEQFF
DNA: TGTGCCAGCAGCTGGACAGGGGATTTACTCGATGAGCAGTTCTTC

size: .
V: TRBV7-9
D: .
J: TRBJ2-7
CDR3: CASSLVVGGSYEQYF
DNA: TGTGCCAGCAGCTTAGTAGTGGGAGGATCATACGAGCAGTACTTC

size: .
V: TRBV18
D: TRBD1
J: TRBJ1-5
CDR3: CASSQTTGGGSNQPQHF
DNA: TGTGCCAGCTCACAAACTACAGGGGGAGGGAGCAATCAGCCCCAGCATTTT

size: .
V: TRBV7-9
D: .
J: TRBJ1-4
CDR3: CASSLELRTNEKLFF
DNA: TGTGCCAGCAGCTTAGAACTTAGAACTAATGAAAAACTGTTTTTT

size: .
V: TRBV6-5
D: TRBD1
J: TRBJ1-6
CDR3: CASSPGTGFSPLHF
DNA: TGTGCCAGCAGTCCCGGGACAGGGTTTTCACCCCTCCACTTT

size: .
V: TRBV19
D: TRBD1
J: TRBJ1-4
CDR3: CASSSPGQASTNEKLFF
DNA: TGTGCCAGTAGTAGCCCGGGACAGGCTTCAACTAATGAAAAACTGTTTTTT

size: once
V: TRBV28
D: TRBD1
J: TRBJ1-2
CDR3: CASKSGDSYGYTF
DNA: TGTGCCAGCAAATCCGGGGACAGCTATGGCTACACCTTC

size: .
V: TRBV10-2
D: .
J: TRBJ2-1
CDR3: CASTFTGYNEQFF
DNA: TGCGCCAGCACTTTTACAGGTTACAATGAGCAGTTCTTC

size: .
V: TRBV6-5
D: .
J: TRBJ1-1
CDR3: CASESDRENTEAFF
DNA: TGTGCCAGTGAATCGGACAGAGAGAACACTGAAGCTTTCTTT

size: .
V: TRBV9
D: TRBD2
J: TRBJ2-3
CDR3: CASSGPGLGTDTQYF
DNA: TGTGCCAGCAGCGGGCCGGGACTAGGGACAGATACGCAGTATTTT

size: once
V: TRBV7-2
D: .
J: TRBJ1-5
CDR3: CASSLWGGGTDQPQHF
DNA: TGTGCCAGCAGCTTATGGGGCGGCGGGACCGACCAGCCCCAGCATTTT

size: .
V: TRBV10-2
D: TRBD2
J: TRBJ2-1
CDR3: CASSWGLAGSNEQFF
DNA: TGCGCCAGCAGTTGGGGACTAGCGGGTTCCAATGAGCAGTTCTTC

size: .
V: TRBV4-1
D: .
J: TRBJ1-5
CDR3: CASSQAGLAGDQPQHF
DNA: TGCGCCAGCAGCCAAGCAGGCTTAGCGGGCGATCAGCCCCAGCATTTT

size: .
V: TRBV28
D: .
J: TRBJ1-5
CDR3: CASSLVGRSNQPQHF
DNA: TGTGCCAGCAGTTTGGTGGGGAGAAGCAATCAGCCCCAGCATTTT

size: .
V: TRBV11-2
D: .
J: TRBJ1-1
CDR3: CASSVGGTEAFF
DNA: TGTGCCAGCAGCGTTGGAGGCACTGAAGCTTTCTTT

size: .
V: TRBV2
D: TRBD2
J: TRBJ2-5
CDR3: CASSETSGRARGETQYF
DNA: TGTGCCAGCAGTGAAACCAGCGGGAGGGCCCGTGGGGAGACCCAGTACTTC

size: .
V: TRBV7-6
D: TRBD2
J: TRBJ2-2
CDR3: CASSLGLAGVSPTGELFF
DNA: TGTGCCAGCAGCTTAGGCCTAGCGGGAGTGTCCCCTACCGGGGAGCTGTTTTTT

size: .
V: TRBV19
D: .
J: TRBJ1-3
CDR3: CASSSGVSGNTIYF
DNA: TGTGCCAGTAGCTCGGGAGTCTCTGGAAACACCATATATTTT

size: .
V: TRBV11-1
D: TRBD2
J: TRBJ2-2
CDR3: CASSVTSGRLTGELFF
DNA: TGTGCCAGCAGCGTCACTAGCGGGAGACTTACCGGGGAGCTGTTTTTT

size: .
V: TRBV28
D: .
J: TRBJ2-7
CDR3: CASSLNGRDYEQYF
DNA: TGTGCCAGCAGTTTAAACGGCAGGGACTACGAGCAGTACTTC

size: once
V: TRBV12-3/TRBV12-4
D: .
J: TRBJ2-3
CDR3: CATTSSRGDTQYF
DNA: TGTGCCACCACGTCCTCACGGGGGGATACGCAGTATTTT

size: once
V: TRBV3-1/TRBV3-2
D: TRBD2
J: TRBJ2-7
CDR3: CASSRTSGLISEQYF
DNA: TGTGCCAGCAGCCGCACTAGCGGACTTATCTCCGAGCAGTACTTC

size: .
V: TRBV30
D: TRBD1
J: TRBJ1-5
CDR3: CAWNRDSDQPQHF
DNA: TGTGCCTGGAACCGGGACAGCGATCAGCCCCAGCATTTT

size: .
V: TRBV10-3
D: .
J: TRBJ2-7
CDR3: CAISGSDRGTYEQYF
DNA: TGTGCCATCAGTGGAAGCGATAGAGGGACCTACGAGCAGTACTTC

size: .
V: TRBV5-6
D: TRBD1
J: TRBJ2-2
CDR3: CASSFGTGVTGELFF
DNA: TGTGCCAGCAGCTTCGGGACAGGGGTCACCGGGGAGCTGTTTTTT

size: .
V: TRBV2
D: .
J: TRBJ2-7
CDR3: CASRQGFSYEQYF
DNA: TGTGCCAGCAGGCAGGGGTTCTCCTACGAGCAGTACTTC

size: .
V: TRBV7-2
D: TRBD1
J: TRBJ2-2
CDR3: CASSSDRDTGELFF
DNA: TGTGCCAGCAGCTCCGACAGGGACACCGGGGAGCTGTTTTTT

size: .
V: TRBV5-6
D: .
J: TRBJ1-1
CDR3: CASSLVDSEAFF
DNA: TGTGCCAGCAGCTTGGTGGACAGCGAAGCTTTCTTT

size: .
V: TRBV14
D: TRBD1
J: TRBJ2-7
CDR3: CASSQRQGAMFHEQYF
DNA: TGTGCCAGCAGTCAACGTCAGGGGGCTATGTTCCACGAGCAGTACTTC

size: .
V: TRBV2
D: .
J: TRBJ1-3
CDR3: CASSDSGNTIYF
DNA: TGTGCCAGCAGTGACAGTGGAAACACCATATATTTT

size: .
V: TRBV6-5
D: .
J: TRBJ2-2
CDR3: CASTGGPNTGELFF
DNA: TGTGCCAGCACAGGCGGGCCGAACACCGGGGAGCTGTTTTTT

size: once
V: TRBV29-1
D: .
J: TRBJ2-1
CDR3: CSVSRHNEQFF
DNA: TGCAGCGTTTCTAGACACAATGAGCAGTTCTTC

size: .
V: TRBV27
D: .
J: TRBJ2-1
CDR3: CASRGLSSYNEQFF
DNA: TGTGCCAGCAGAGGACTTAGCTCCTACAATGAGCAGTTCTTC

size: .
V: TRBV5-1
D: TRBD2
J: TRBJ2-5
CDR3: CASSLALAGEETQYF
DNA: TGCGCCAGCAGCTTGGCTCTAGCGGGAGAAGAGACCCAGTACTTC

size: .
V: TRBV6-1
D: .
J: TRBJ1-5
CDR3: CASSGGSGHWNQPQHF
DNA: TGTGCCAGCAGTGGAGGTTCGGGACATTGGAATCAGCCCCAGCATTTT

size: once
V: TRBV2
D: .
J: TRBJ1-6
CDR3: CASSGLADSPLHF
DNA: TGTGCCAGCAGCGGCCTTGCGGATTCACCCCTCCACTTT

size: .
V: TRBV5-5
D: TRBD1
J: TRBJ2-7
CDR3: CASSSRLTGNYEQYF
DNA: TGTGCCAGCAGCTCGAGACTGACAGGGAATTACGAGCAGTACTTC

size: once
V: TRBV11-3
D: TRBD1
J: TRBJ2-5
CDR3: CASPRDRGETQYF
DNA: TGTGCCAGTCCAAGAGACAGGGGGGAGACCCAGTACTTC

size: .
V: TRBV3-1/TRBV3-2
D: .
J: TRBJ2-7
CDR3: CASSQATNYEQYF
DNA: TGTGCCAGCAGCCAAGCCACTAACTACGAGCAGTACTTC

size: .
V: TRBV5-1
D: .
J: TRBJ2-3
CDR3: CASSLAGQTDTQYF
DNA: TGCGCCAGCAGCTTAGCGGGCCAAACAGATACGCAGTATTTT

size: .
V: TRBV5-1
D: TRBD1
J: TRBJ1-6
CDR3: CASSGTTGGNNSPLHF
DNA: TGCGCCAGCAGCGGAACGACAGGGGGAAATAATTCACCCCTCCACTTT

size: .
V: TRBV4-1
D: .
J: TRBJ1-1
CDR3: CASSQEKRGMSTEAFF
DNA: TGCGCCAGCAGCCAAGAGAAGAGGGGGATGAGCACTGAAGCTTTCTTT

size: .
V: TRBV7-2
D: TRBD2
J: TRBJ2-7
CDR3: CASSLALSGLAGGRGYEQYF
DNA: TGTGCCAGCAGCTTAGCCCTTTCTGGGCTAGCGGGAGGTCGGGGGTACGAGCAGTACTTC

size: .
V: TRBV5-1
D: TRBD1
J: TRBJ1-4
CDR3: CASSPGDRGGFEKLFF
DNA: TGCGCCAGCAGCCCAGGGGACAGGGGAGGATTTGAAAAACTGTTTTTT

size: .
V: TRBV6-5
D: .
J: TRBJ1-5
CDR3: CASSIGTKGQPQHF
DNA: TGTGCCAGCAGTATCGGGACAAAAGGTCAGCCCCAGCATTTT

size: .
V: TRBV3-1/TRBV3-2
D: .
J: TRBJ1-2
CDR3: CASSHGDYGYTF
DNA: TGTGCCAGCAGCCACGGGGACTATGGCTACACCTTC

size: .
V: TRBV6-5
D: .
J: TRBJ1-1
CDR3: CASSLSGIYTEAFF
DNA: TGTGCCAGCAGTCTTTCCGGGATATACACTGAAGCTTTCTTT

size: .
V: TRBV3-1/TRBV3-2
D: .
J: TRBJ1-2
CDR3: CASSQAHIANYGYTF
DNA: TGTGCCAGCAGCCAAGCCCATATAGCTAACTATGGCTACACCTTC

size: many
V: TRBV6-4
D: .
J: TRBJ2-1
CDR3: CASSDSGGNGYNEQFF
DNA: TGTGCCAGCAGTGACTCTGGCGGGAACGGCTACAATGAGCAGTTCTTC